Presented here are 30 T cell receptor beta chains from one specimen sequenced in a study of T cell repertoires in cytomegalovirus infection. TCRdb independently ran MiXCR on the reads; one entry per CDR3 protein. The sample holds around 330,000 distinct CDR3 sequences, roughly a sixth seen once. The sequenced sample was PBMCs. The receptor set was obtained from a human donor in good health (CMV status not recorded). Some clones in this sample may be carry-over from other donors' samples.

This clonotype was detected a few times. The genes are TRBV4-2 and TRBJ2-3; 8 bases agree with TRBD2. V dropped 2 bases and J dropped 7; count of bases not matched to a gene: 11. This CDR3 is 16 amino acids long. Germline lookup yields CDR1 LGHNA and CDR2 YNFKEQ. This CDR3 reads CASSQPAGASGNTQYF. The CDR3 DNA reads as TGTGCCAGCAGCCAACCAGCGGGGGCGTCCGGTAATACGCAGTATTTT.

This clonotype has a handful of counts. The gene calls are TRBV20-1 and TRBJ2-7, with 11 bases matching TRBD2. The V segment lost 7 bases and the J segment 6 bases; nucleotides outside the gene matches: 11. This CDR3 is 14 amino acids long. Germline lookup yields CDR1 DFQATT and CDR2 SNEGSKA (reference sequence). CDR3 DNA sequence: TGCAGTGTTGGGGATAGCGGGGGGGCACCCGAGCAGTACTTC. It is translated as CSVGDSGGAPEQYF.

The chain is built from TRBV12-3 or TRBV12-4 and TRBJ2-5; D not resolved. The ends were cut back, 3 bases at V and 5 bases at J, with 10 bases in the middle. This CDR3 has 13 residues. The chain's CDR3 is CASSLLGVETQYF. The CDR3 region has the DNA TGTGCCAGCAGTTTGCTCGGTGTTGAGACCCAGTACTTC.

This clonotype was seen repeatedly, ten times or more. DNA for the CDR3: TGTGCCAGCTCACCACCTAGTTTATCCGAGCAGTACTTC. As protein: CASSPPSLSEQYF. The chain employs TRBV18 and TRBJ2-7; D unclear. Trimming removed 0 bases from V and 6 bases from J, with 9 bases in between. The CDR3 runs to 13 residues. Germline CDR1 KGHSH, CDR2 LQKENI.

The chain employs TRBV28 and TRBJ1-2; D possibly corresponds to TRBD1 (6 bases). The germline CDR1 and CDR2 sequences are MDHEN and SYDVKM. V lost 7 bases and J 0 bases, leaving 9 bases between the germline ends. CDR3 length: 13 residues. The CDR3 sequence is CASIRGPNYGYTF. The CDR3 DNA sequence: TGTGCCAGCATCAGGGGACCTAACTATGGCTACACCTTC.

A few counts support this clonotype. CDR3 loop: CASSQELGGAVQPQHF. The CDR3 DNA sequence: TGCGCCAGCAGCCAAGAGTTAGGGGGGGCCGTTCAGCCCCAGCATTTT. This chain joins TRBV4-1 and TRBJ1-5; TRBD1 is a possible D gene (6 bases). Germline V CDR1 and CDR2: MGHRA, YSYEKL. The CDR3 length is 16 residues. Trimming stripped 0 bases from V and 6 bases from J, with 15 bases between.

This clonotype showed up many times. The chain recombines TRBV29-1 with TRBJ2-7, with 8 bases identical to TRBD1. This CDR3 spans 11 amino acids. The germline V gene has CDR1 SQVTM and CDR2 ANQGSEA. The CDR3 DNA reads TGCAGTTCCCTCCAGGGGGCCGAGCAGTACTTC. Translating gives CSSLQGAEQYF.

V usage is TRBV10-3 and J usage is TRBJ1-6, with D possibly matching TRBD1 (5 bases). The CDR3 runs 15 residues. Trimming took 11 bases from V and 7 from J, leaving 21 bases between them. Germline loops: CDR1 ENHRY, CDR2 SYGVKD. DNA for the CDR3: TGTGCCTCCAATCGGGGCCCGGGAGGCAATTCACCCCTCCACTTT. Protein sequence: CASNRGPGGNSPLHF.

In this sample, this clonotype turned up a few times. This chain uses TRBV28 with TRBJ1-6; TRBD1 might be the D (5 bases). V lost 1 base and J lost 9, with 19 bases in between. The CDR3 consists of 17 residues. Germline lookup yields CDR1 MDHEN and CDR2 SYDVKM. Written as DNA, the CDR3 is TGTGCCAGCAGTTTATACATGACAGAACCTATTATTTCACCCCTCCACTTT. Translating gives CASSLYMTEPIISPLHF.

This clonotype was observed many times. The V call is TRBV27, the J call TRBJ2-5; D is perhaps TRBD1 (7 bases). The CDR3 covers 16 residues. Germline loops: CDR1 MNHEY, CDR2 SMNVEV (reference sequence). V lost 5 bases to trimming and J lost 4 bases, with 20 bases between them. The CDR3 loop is CASSRQAQGGRETQYF. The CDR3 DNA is TGTGCCAGCAGTCGACAGGCTCAGGGGGGAAGAGAGACCCAGTACTTC.

CDR3 residues: CASSIGGQRGQPQHF. DNA of the CDR3: TGTGCCAGTAGTATAGGAGGACAAAGGGGTCAGCCCCAGCATTTT. The chain joins TRBV19 to TRBJ1-5; possibly TRBD1 for D (5 bases). This CDR3 has 15 amino acids. The V and J ends lost 1 base and 6 bases respectively, with 13 bases between them. From germline, CDR1 is LNHDA and CDR2 SQIVND (reference sequence).

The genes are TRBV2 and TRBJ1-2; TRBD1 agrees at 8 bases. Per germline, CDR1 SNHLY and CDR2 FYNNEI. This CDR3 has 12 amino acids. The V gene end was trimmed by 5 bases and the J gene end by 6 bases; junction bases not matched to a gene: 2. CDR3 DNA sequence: TGTGCCAGCAGTAAACAGGGGGATGGCTACACCTTC. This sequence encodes CASSKQGDGYTF.

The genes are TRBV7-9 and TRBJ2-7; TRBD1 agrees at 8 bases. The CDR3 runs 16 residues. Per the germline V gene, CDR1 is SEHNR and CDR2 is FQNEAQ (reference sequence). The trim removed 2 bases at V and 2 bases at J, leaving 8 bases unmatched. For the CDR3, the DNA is TGTGCCAGCAGCTTAATCAGGACAGGGATGACCTACGAGCAGTACTTC. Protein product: CASSLIRTGMTYEQYF.

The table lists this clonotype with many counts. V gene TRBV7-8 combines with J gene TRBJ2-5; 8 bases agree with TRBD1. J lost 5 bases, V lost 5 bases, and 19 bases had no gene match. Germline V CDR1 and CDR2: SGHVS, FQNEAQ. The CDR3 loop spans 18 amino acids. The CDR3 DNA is TGTGCCAGCAGCATACACTCCGGGACAGGCCAAGCCTCTGAGACCCAGTACTTC. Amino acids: CASSIHSGTGQASETQYF.

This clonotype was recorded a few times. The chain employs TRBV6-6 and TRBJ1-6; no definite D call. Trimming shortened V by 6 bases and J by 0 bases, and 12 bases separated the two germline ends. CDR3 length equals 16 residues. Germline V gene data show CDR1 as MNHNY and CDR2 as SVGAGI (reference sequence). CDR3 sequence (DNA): TGTGCCAGCAGGAACGAAGGGAGCTCCTATAATTCACCCCTCCACTTT. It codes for CASRNEGSSYNSPLHF.

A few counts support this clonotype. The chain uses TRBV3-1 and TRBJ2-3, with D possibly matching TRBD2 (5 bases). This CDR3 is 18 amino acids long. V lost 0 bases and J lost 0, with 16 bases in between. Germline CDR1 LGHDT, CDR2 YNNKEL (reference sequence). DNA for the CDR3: TGTGCCAGCAGCCAAGACCCCGAACTAGTGACGAGCACAGATACGCAGTATTTT. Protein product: CASSQDPELVTSTDTQYF.

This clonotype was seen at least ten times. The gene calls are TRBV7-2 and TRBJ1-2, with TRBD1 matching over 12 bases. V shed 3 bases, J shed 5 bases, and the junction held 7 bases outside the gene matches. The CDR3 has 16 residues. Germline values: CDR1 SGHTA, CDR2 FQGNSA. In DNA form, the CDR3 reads TGTGCCAGCAGCTTGGATCCGGGACAGGGGGCTTATGGCTACACCTTC. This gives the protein CASSLDPGQGAYGYTF.

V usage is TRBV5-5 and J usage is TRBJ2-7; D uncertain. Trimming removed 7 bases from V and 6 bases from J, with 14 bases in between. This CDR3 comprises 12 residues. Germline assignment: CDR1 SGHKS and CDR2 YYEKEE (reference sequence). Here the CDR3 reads CASGPRVGEQYF. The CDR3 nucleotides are TGTGCCAGCGGCCCCCGGGTCGGCGAGCAGTACTTC.

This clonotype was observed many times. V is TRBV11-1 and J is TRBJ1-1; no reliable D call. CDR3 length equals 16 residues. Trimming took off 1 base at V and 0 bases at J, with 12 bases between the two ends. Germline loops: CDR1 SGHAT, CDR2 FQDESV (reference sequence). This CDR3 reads CASSLVHQEMNTEAFF. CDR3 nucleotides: TGTGCCAGCAGCTTAGTCCACCAGGAGATGAACACTGAAGCTTTCTTT.

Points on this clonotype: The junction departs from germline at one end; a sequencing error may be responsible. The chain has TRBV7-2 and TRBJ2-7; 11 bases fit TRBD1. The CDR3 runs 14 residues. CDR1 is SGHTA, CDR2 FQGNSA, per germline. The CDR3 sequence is CASSWTGGLNERYF. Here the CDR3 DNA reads TGTGCCAGCAGTTGGACAGGGGGCTTAAACGAGCGGTACTTC.

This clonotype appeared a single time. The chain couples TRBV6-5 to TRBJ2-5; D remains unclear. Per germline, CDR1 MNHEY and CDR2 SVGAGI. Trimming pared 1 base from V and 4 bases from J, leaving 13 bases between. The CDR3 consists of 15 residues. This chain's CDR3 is CASSYYSLRTETQYF. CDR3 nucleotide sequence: TGTGCCAGCAGTTACTACTCACTCAGGACAGAGACCCAGTACTTC.

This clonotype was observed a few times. The CDR3 DNA reads TGTGCCAGCAGCCCCCTAGAACCCGGGGAGCTGTTTTTT. Its translation: CASSPLEPGELFF. This chain joins TRBV7-9 and TRBJ2-2, with no clear D. The V end lost 5 bases, the J end lost 6 bases, and 10 bases lay between the germline ends. The CDR3 runs 13 residues. Germline CDR1 and CDR2: SEHNR and FQNEAQ (reference sequence).

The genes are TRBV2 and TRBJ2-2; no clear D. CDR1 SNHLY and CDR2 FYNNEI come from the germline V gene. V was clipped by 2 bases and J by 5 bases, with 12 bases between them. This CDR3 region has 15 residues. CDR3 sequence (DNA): TGTGCCAGCAGTGAAAGACTTACGAGAACCGGGGAGCTGTTTTTT. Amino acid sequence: CASSERLTRTGELFF.

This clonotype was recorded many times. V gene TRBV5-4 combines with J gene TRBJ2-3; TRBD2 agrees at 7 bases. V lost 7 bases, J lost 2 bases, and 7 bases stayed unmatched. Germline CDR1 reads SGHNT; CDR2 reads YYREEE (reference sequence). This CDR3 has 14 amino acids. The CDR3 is CASEEGTNTDTQYF. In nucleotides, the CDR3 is TGTGCCAGCGAAGAAGGGACTAACACAGATACGCAGTATTTT. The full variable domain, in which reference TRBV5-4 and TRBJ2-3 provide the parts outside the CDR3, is ETGVTQSPTHLIKTRGQQVTLRCSSQSGHNTVSWYQQALGQGPQFIFQYYREEENGRGNFPPRFSGLQFPNYSSELNVNALELDDSALYLCASEEGTNTDTQYFGPGTRLTVL.

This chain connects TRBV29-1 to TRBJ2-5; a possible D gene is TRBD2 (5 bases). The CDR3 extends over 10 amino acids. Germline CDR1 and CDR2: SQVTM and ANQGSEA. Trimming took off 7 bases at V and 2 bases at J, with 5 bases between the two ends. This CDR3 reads CSAGQETQYF. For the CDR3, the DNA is TGCAGCGCGGGGCAAGAGACCCAGTACTTC. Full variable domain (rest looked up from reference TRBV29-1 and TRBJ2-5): SAVISQKPSRDICQRGTSLTIQCQVDSQVTMMFWYRQQPGQSLTLIATANQGSEATYESGFVIDKFPISRPNLTFSTLTVSNMSPEDSSIYLCSAGQETQYFGPGTRLLVL.

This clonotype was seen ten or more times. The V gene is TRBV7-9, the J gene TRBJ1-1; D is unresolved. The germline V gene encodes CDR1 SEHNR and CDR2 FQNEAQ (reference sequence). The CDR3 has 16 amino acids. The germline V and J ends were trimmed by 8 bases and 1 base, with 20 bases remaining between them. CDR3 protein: CASGRTAGVGNTEAFF. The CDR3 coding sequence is TGTGCCAGCGGCCGTACGGCTGGGGTCGGGAACACTGAAGCTTTCTTT.

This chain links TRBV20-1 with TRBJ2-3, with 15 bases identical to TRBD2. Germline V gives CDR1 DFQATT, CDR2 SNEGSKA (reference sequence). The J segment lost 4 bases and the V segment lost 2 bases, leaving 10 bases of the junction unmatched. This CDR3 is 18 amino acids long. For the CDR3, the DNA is TGCAGTGCTAGATTCGGACTAGCGGGGGGGCCAAGGGCAGATACGCAGTATTTT. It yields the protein CSARFGLAGGPRADTQYF.

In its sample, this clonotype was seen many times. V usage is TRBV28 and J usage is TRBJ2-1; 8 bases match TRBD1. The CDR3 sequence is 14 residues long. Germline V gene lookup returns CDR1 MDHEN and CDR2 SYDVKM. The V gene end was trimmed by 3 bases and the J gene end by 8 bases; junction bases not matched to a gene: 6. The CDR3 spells CASSLLKTGDEQFF. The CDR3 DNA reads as TGTGCCAGCAGTTTGCTTAAGACAGGGGATGAGCAGTTCTTC. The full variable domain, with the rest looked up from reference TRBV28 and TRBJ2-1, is DVKVTQSSRYLVKRTGEKVFLECVQDMDHENMFWYRQDPGLGLRLIYFSYDVKMKEKGDIPEGYSVSREKKERFSLILESASTNQTSMYLCASSLLKTGDEQFFGPGTRLTVL.

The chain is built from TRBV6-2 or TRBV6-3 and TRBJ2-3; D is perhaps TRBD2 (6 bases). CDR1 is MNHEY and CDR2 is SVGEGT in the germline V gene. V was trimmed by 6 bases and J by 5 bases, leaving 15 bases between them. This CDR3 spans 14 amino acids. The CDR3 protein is CASSLFREEDTQYF. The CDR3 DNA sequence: TGTGCCAGCAGCTTATTTAGGGAGGAAGATACGCAGTATTTT.

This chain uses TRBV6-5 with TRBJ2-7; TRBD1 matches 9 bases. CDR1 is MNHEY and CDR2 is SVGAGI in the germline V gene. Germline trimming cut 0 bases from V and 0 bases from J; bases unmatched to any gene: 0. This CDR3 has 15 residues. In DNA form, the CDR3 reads TGTGCCAGCAGTTACTCGACAGGGGGCTCCTACGAGCAGTACTTC. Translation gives CASSYSTGGSYEQYF.